This T cell receptor beta chain derives from a study of blood T cell repertoires in COVID-19. Study overall: Sites in the United States, Italy and Spain provided acute and convalescent COVID-19 samples. The cDNA or gDNA used as material had been derived from T cells, B-cell-depleted T cells, or PBMCs.

Using immunoSEQ multiplex PCR, the repertoire was profiled, and TCRdb retains in-frame clones only, with some absent. The sample lists hundreds of thousands of clones; roughly nine tenths were seen once. Participants, roughly 18 to 100 years old, spanned some 23 US areas. Participant-reported clinical history was the basis for cohort assignment. CDR1 LGHDT and CDR2 YNNKEL come from the germline V gene (reference sequence). The V gene lost 0 bases and the J gene lost 2 bases, with 14 bases spanning the gap. CDR3 size: 16 residues. The specimen sequenced was PBMCs or T cells enriched from blood (not recorded which). The genes are TRBV3-1 (or the pseudogene TRBV3-2) and TRBJ2-7, with D tentatively TRBD2 (6 bases). The receptor was derived from a woman younger than 35 with acute COVID-19. For the CDR3, the DNA is TGTGCCAGCAGCCAAGATATCGGGCGGGGTACCTACGAGCAGTACTTC. It translates to CASSQDIGRGTYEQYF.